The rows below give T cell receptor beta chains drawn from one sample of a study of cytomegalovirus exposure and HLA in healthy donors. TCRdb keeps only in-frame clones here, not all; method: immunoSEQ multiplex PCR. The sample consists of more than 85,000 clones, about 80% of them appearing once. Sequenced input: PBMCs. The receptors were sampled from a man younger than 45 in good health and CMV-seropositive. CDR3s include the opening cysteine and the closing phenylalanine or tryptophan. D genes are given only for firm matches. Part of the rows lack a size; the others show once, few, many or a class for expanded clones.

size,V,J,D,CDR3,DNA
.,TRBV7-3,TRBJ2-5,TRBD2,CASSREEGETQYF,TGTGCCAGCAGTCGGGAGGAAGGAGAGACCCAGTACTTC
.,TRBV28,TRBJ1-5,.,CASIGGNQPQHF,TGTGCCAGCATTGGGGGGAATCAGCCCCAGCATTTT
.,TRBV5-5,TRBJ1-2,.,CASSFGQTYGYTF,TGTGCCAGCAGCTTTGGACAGACCTATGGCTACACCTTC
.,TRBV14,TRBJ2-3,TRBD2,CASSQTSGVGDTQYF,TGTGCCAGCAGCCAAACTAGCGGGGTAGGAGATACGCAGTATTTT
.,TRBV5-1,TRBJ1-2,TRBD1,CASSLTLRRTGGGGYGYTF,TGCGCCAGCAGCTTGACCTTACGACGGACAGGGGGCGGCGGCTATGGCTACACCTTC
few,TRBV4-2,TRBJ2-5,TRBD2,CASSPRGGLEGETQYF,TGTGCCAGCAGCCCCCGGGGGGGGCTCGAGGGAGAGACCCAGTACTTC
.,TRBV7-9,TRBJ2-6,.,CASTTEAGPSSGANVLTF,TGTGCCAGCACCACCGAAGCAGGGCCGAGCTCTGGGGCCAACGTCCTGACTTTC
once,TRBV5-6,TRBJ2-7,TRBD2,CASSPLLAGGVSYEQYF,TGTGCCAGCAGCCCCCTACTAGCGGGGGGCGTGTCCTACGAGCAGTACTTC
once,TRBV4-3,TRBJ2-3,TRBD2,CASSQLGSGDLTDTQYF,TGCGCCAGCAGCCAATTAGGGAGCGGGGATCTCACAGATACGCAGTATTTT
.,TRBV7-9,TRBJ1-3,TRBD1,CASSPRQGALVDGNTIYF,TGTGCCAGCAGCCCTAGACAGGGGGCCCTAGTCGATGGAAACACCATATATTTT
few,TRBV9,TRBJ1-1,.,CASSVGTTGTPEAFF,TGTGCCAGCAGCGTCGGGACAACGGGTACGCCTGAAGCTTTCTTT
.,TRBV7-2,TRBJ2-7,TRBD1,CASSQPGQNYEQYF,TGTGCCAGCAGCCAGCCGGGACAGAACTACGAGCAGTACTTC
.,TRBV5-4,TRBJ2-3,.,CASSSTRGATDTQYF,TGTGCCAGCAGCTCAACACGGGGGGCCACAGATACGCAGTATTTT
.,TRBV27,TRBJ1-1,TRBD1,CASSLSGQLEAFF,TGTGCCAGCAGTTTATCGGGACAGTTAGAAGCTTTCTTT
.,TRBV27,TRBJ2-7,TRBD1,CASSPTGVPYEQYF,TGTGCCAGCAGTCCGACAGGGGTTCCCTACGAGCAGTACTTC
few,TRBV18,TRBJ2-5,.,CASSREGRESETQYF,TGTGCCAGCTCACGCGAAGGCAGGGAATCAGAGACCCAGTACTTC
.,TRBV9,TRBJ2-7,TRBD2,CASSLAGETYEQYF,TGTGCCAGCAGCCTAGCGGGGGAGACCTACGAGCAGTACTTC
.,TRBV5-6,TRBJ2-7,.,CASSLPSSYEQYF,TGTGCCAGCAGCTTGCCCAGCTCCTACGAGCAGTACTTC
.,TRBV30,TRBJ2-5,TRBD1,CAWRVRGSETQYF,TGTGCCTGGAGGGTCAGGGGGTCGGAGACCCAGTACTTC
.,TRBV10-3,TRBJ2-2,.,CAISWTLNTGELFF,TGTGCCATCAGTTGGACACTGAACACCGGGGAGCTGTTTTTT
.,TRBV9,TRBJ2-1,.,CASSPIGGNYNEQFF,TGTGCCAGCAGCCCAATCGGGGGAAACTACAATGAGCAGTTCTTC
.,TRBV28,TRBJ2-7,TRBD2,CASRPGLAGVYEQYF,TGTGCCAGCAGACCCGGACTAGCGGGGGTGTACGAGCAGTACTTC
.,TRBV19,TRBJ1-6,TRBD1,CASSMTGSGFSSPLHF,TGTGCCAGTAGTATGACAGGGTCGGGTTTCTCCTCACCCCTCCACTTT
few,TRBV15,TRBJ1-5,.,CATSTTLRGGAGRNQPQHF,TGTGCCACCAGCACGACCCTTCGGGGGGGCGCGGGTCGGAATCAGCCCCAGCATTTT
.,TRBV11-2,TRBJ2-7,.,CASSLGGTSYEQYF,TGTGCCAGCAGCTTAGGAGGCACTTCCTACGAGCAGTACTTC
.,TRBV28,TRBJ2-3,TRBD2,CASSISGGALDGTDTQYF,TGTGCCAGCAGCATTAGCGGGGGCGCCTTAGATGGCACAGATACGCAGTATTTT
.,TRBV6-5,TRBJ1-6,TRBD1,CASSYSGQGHSPLHF,TGTGCCAGCAGTTACTCCGGACAGGGGCATTCACCCCTCCACTTT
.,TRBV28,TRBJ2-1,.,CASSLADNEQFF,TGTGCCAGCAGTCTAGCAGACAATGAGCAGTTCTTC
.,TRBV19,TRBJ1-2,.,CASSTSRNGYTF,TGTGCCAGTAGTACCTCGCGGAATGGCTACACCTTC
.,TRBV5-6,TRBJ2-3,.,CASSLVGGQHTDTQYF,TGTGCCAGCAGCTTGGTGGGGGGACAGCACACAGATACGCAGTATTTT
.,TRBV9,TRBJ1-2,.,CASSSTGLLANYGYTF,TGTGCCAGCAGTTCCACAGGGCTGTTAGCTAACTATGGCTACACCTTC
.,TRBV27,TRBJ2-3,TRBD2,CASSPLARRGAEDTQYF,TGTGCCAGCAGCCCCCTGGCCCGGCGGGGGGCCGAAGATACGCAGTATTTT
.,TRBV5-1,TRBJ2-2,.,CASRIGGELFF,TGCGCCAGCAGGATCGGGGGGGAGCTGTTTTTT
.,TRBV7-8,TRBJ1-2,TRBD1,CASSFLDRDGDGYTF,TGTGCCAGCAGCTTCCTGGACAGGGACGGGGATGGCTACACCTTC
.,TRBV9,TRBJ2-1,TRBD2,CASSVGGSGASYNEQFF,TGTGCCAGCAGCGTAGGTGGTAGCGGGGCGTCCTACAATGAGCAGTTCTTC
.,TRBV12-5,TRBJ2-1,TRBD2,CASGFVSGGNEQFF,TGTGCTAGTGGTTTTGTTAGCGGGGGTAATGAGCAGTTCTTC
few,TRBV19,TRBJ1-4,.,CASSSPTATNEKLFF,TGTGCCAGTAGTTCGCCAACAGCAACTAATGAAAAACTGTTTTTT
.,TRBV6-5,TRBJ1-4,TRBD1,CASSYFGDRGGEKLFF,TGTGCCAGCAGTTACTTTGGGGACAGGGGCGGCGAAAAACTGTTTTTT
.,TRBV11-2,TRBJ1-3,TRBD1,CASRRITGASSGNTIYF,TGTGCCAGCAGACGTATAACAGGGGCCAGCTCTGGAAACACCATATATTTT
once,TRBV6-6,TRBJ2-7,TRBD2,CASSSLAGLEQYF,TGTGCCAGCAGTTCCCTAGCGGGGCTCGAGCAGTACTTC
.,TRBV6-5,TRBJ1-2,.,CASSYVRDRSGGYTF,TGTGCCAGCAGTTACGTGCGGGATAGGAGTGGGGGCTACACCTTC
.,TRBV7-2,TRBJ2-7,TRBD1,CASSAWFQGEDLYF,TGTGCCAGCAGCGCTTGGTTCCAGGGGGAAGATTTGTACTTC
.,TRBV10-2,TRBJ2-7,TRBD2,CASSEVGGGGNF,TGCGCCAGCAGTGAGGTGGGGGGCGGGGGGAACTTC
.,TRBV28,TRBJ2-1,.,CASSLGRAEQFF,TGTGCCAGCAGTTTAGGGCGGGCTGAGCAGTTCTTC
.,TRBV4-3,TRBJ2-5,.,CASSQVGGGETQYF,TGCGCCAGCAGCCAAGTGGGAGGGGGAGAGACCCAGTACTTC
.,TRBV7-9,TRBJ1-2,.,CASSLDPTGLGYTF,TGTGCCAGCAGCTTAGATCCTACAGGGTTGGGCTACACCTTC
few,TRBV4-2,TRBJ1-5,TRBD1,CASSQEVRTGGFNQPQHF,TGTGCCAGCAGCCAAGAAGTGAGGACAGGAGGATTTAATCAGCCCCAGCATTTT
.,TRBV4-3,TRBJ1-2,TRBD1,CASSQDSGRGRGYTF,TGCGCCAGCAGCCAAGATAGTGGCAGGGGGCGCGGCTACACCTTC
.,TRBV4-3,TRBJ1-4,.,CASSQDIRDRGDEKLFF,TGCGCCAGCAGCCAAGATATCCGGGATCGGGGGGATGAAAAACTGTTTTTT
.,TRBV18,TRBJ2-7,TRBD1,CASSPPRQGAPYEQYF,TGTGCCAGCTCACCACCCCGCCAGGGGGCCCCTTACGAGCAGTACTTC
.,TRBV28,TRBJ1-2,TRBD1,CASSFSMRGQGALGGYTF,TGTGCCAGCAGTTTTTCAATGAGGGGACAGGGGGCTTTGGGGGGCTACACCTTC
.,TRBV7-2,TRBJ2-7,TRBD2,CASSFSASGNYEQYF,TGTGCCAGCAGCTTTTCGGCTAGCGGAAACTACGAGCAGTACTTC
few,TRBV4-2,TRBJ1-2,TRBD1,CASRDRDVPGHGYTF,TGTGCCAGCCGGGACAGGGATGTTCCGGGGCATGGCTACACCTTC
.,TRBV9,TRBJ2-7,.,CASTPGVEPTYEQYF,TGTGCCAGCACCCCCGGGGTAGAGCCAACCTACGAGCAGTACTTC
.,TRBV5-6,TRBJ1-1,.,CASSLGPGGTEAFF,TGTGCCAGCAGCTTGGGTCCGGGAGGAACTGAAGCTTTCTTT